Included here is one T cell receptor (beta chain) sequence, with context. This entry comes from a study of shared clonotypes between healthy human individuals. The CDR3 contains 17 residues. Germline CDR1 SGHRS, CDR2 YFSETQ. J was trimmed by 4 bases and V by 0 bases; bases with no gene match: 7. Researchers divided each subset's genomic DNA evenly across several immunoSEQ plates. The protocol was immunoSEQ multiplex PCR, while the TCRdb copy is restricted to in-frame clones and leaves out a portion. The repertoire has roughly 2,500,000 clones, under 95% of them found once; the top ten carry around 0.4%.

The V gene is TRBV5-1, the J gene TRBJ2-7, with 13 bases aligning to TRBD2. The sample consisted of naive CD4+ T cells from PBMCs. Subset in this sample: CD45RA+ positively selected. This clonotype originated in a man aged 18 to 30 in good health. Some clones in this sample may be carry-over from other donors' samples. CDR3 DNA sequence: TGCGCCAGCAGCTTGGGACTAGCGGGAGGTGGATTATACGAGCAGTACTTC. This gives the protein CASSLGLAGGGLYEQYF. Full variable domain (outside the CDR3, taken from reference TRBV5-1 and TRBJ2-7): KAGVTQTPRYLIKTRGQQVTLSCSPISGHRSVSWYQQTPGQGLQFLFEYFSETQRNKGNFPGRFSGRQFSNSRSEMNVSTLELGDSALYLCASSLGLAGGGLYEQYFGPGTRLTVT.